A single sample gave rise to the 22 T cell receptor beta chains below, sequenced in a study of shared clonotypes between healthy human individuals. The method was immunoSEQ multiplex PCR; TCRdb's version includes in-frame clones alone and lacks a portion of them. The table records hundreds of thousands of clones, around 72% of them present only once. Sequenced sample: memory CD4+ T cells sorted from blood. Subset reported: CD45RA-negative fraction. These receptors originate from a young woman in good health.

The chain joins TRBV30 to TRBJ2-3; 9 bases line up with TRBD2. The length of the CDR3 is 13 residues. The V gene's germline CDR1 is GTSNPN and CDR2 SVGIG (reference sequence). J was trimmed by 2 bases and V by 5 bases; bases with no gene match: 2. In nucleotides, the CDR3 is TGTGCCTGGTCTAGCGGGAACACAGATACGCAGTATTTT. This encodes CAWSSGNTDTQYF. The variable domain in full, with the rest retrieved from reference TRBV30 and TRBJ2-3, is SQTIHQWPATLVQPVGSPLSLECTVEGTSNPNLYWYRQAAGRGLQLLFYSVGIGQISSEVPQNLSASRPQDRQFILSSKKLLLSDSGFYLCAWSSGNTDTQYFGPGTRLTVL.

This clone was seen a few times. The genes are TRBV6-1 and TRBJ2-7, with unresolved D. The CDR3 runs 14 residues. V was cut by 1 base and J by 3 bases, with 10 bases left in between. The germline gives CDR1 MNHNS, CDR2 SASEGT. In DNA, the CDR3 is TGTGCCAGCAGTGAAGGCGGCAGCTACTACGAGCAGTACTTC. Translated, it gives CASSEGGSYYEQYF.

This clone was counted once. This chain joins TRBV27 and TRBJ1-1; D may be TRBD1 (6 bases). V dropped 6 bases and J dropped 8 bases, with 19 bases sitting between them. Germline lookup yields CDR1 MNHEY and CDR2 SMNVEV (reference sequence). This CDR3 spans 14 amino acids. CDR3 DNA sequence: TGTGCCAGCAGGAACAGGGTATTAGCGACCGAAGCTTTCTTT. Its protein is CASRNRVLATEAFF.

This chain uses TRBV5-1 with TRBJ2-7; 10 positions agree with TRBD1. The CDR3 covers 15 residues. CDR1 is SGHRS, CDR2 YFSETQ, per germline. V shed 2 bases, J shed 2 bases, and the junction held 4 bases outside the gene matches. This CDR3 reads CASSFRQGAAYEQYF. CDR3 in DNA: TGCGCCAGCAGCTTCCGACAGGGGGCCGCCTACGAGCAGTACTTC.

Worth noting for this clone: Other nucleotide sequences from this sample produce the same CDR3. In nucleotides, the CDR3 is TGTGCCAGCAGTGGAACTGAGGATCAGCCCCAGCATTTT. It specifies CASSGTEDQPQHF. The chain links TRBV6-1 to TRBJ1-5; D unresolved. Trimming took 4 bases from V and 5 from J, leaving 9 bases between them. CDR1 and CDR2 (germline): MNHNS, SASEGT. This CDR3 is built from 13 residues.

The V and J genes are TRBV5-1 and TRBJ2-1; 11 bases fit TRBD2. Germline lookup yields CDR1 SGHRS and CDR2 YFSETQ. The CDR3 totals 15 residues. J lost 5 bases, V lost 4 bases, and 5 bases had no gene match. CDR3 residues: CASSPPTSGNNEQFF. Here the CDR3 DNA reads TGCGCCAGCAGCCCCCCGACTAGCGGGAACAATGAGCAGTTCTTC. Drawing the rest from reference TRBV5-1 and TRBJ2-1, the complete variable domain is KAGVTQTPRYLIKTRGQQVTLSCSPISGHRSVSWYQQTPGQGLQFLFEYFSETQRNKGNFPGRFSGRQFSNSRSEMNVSTLELGDSALYLCASSPPTSGNNEQFFGPGTRLTVL.

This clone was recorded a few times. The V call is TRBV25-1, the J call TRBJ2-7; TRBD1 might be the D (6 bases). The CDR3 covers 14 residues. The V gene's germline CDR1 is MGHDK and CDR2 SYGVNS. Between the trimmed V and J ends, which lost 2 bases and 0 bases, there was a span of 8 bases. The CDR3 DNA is TGTGCCAGCAGTGAAGGGGACAACTCCTACGAGCAGTACTTC. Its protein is CASSEGDNSYEQYF.

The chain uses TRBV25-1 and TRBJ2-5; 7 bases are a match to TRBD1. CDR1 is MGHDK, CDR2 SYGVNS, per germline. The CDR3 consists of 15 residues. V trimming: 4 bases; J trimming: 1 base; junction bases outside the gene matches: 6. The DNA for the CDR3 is TGTGCCAGCAGTGGTGGGACAGTGGCCCAAGAGACCCAGTACTTC. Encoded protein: CASSGGTVAQETQYF.

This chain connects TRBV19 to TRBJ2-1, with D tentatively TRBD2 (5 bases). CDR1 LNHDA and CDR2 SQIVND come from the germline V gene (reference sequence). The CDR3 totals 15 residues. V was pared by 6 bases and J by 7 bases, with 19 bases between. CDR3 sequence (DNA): TGTGCCAGTAGATCCGGGAACCCCCTTAGGAATGAGCAGTTCTTC. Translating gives CASRSGNPLRNEQFF.

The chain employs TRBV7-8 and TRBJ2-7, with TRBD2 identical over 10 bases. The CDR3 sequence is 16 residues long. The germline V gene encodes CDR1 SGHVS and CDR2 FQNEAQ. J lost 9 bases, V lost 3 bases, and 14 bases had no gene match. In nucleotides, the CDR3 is TGTGCCAGCAGCTTGGAACCACTAGCGGGGCCGCGGGTGCAGTACTTC. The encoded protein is CASSLEPLAGPRVQYF.

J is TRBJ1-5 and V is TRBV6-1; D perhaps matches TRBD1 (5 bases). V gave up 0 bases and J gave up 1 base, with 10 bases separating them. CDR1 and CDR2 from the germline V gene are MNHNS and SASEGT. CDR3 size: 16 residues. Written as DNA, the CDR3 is TGTGCCAGCAGTGAAGCGAGGCAGGGAAGCAATCAGCCCCAGCATTTT. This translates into CASSEARQGSNQPQHF.

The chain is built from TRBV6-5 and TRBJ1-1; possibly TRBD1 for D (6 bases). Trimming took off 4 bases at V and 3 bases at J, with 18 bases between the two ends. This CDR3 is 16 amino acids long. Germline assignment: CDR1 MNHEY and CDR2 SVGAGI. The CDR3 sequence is CASSSRDTGRDTEAFF. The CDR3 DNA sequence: TGTGCCAGCAGTTCAAGGGACACCGGGAGGGACACTGAAGCTTTCTTT.

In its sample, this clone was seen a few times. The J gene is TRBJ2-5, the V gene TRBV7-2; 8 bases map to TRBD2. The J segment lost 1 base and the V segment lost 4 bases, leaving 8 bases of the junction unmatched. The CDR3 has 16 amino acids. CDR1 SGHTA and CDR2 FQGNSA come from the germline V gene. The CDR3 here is CASSSWTSSSQETQYF. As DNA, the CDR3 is TGTGCCAGCAGCTCCTGGACTAGCAGCTCCCAAGAGACCCAGTACTTC.

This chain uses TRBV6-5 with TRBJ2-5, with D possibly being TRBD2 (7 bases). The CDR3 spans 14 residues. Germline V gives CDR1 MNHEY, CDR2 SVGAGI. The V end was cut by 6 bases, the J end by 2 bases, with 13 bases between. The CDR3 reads CASRLGGGQETQYF. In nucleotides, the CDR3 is TGTGCCAGCAGGCTGGGAGGGGGGCAAGAGACCCAGTACTTC.

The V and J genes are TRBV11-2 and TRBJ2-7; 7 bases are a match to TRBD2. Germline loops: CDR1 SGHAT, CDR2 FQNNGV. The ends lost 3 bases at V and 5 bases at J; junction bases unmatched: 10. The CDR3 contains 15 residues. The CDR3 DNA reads TGTGCCAGCAGCTTTATACGGGAGGTCCCTAACGAGCAGTACTTC. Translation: CASSFIREVPNEQYF.

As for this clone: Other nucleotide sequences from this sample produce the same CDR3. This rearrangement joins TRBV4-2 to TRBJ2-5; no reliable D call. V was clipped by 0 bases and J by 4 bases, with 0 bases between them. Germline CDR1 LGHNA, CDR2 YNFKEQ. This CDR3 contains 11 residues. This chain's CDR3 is CASSQEETQYF. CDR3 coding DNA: TGTGCCAGCAGCCAAGAAGAGACCCAGTACTTC.

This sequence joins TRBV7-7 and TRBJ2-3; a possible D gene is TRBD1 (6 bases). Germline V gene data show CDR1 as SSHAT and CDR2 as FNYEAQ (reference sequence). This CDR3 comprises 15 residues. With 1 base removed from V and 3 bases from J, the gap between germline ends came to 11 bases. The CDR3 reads CASSLGRTATDTQYF. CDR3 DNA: TGTGCCAGCAGCTTAGGTCGGACAGCGACAGATACGCAGTATTTT.

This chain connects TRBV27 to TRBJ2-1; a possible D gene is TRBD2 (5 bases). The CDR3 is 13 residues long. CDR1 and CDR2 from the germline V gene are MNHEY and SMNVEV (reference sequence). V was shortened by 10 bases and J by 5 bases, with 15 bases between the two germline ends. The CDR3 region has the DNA TGTGCCATCAAGATGACGGGAAACAATGAGCAGTTCTTC. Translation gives CAIKMTGNNEQFF.

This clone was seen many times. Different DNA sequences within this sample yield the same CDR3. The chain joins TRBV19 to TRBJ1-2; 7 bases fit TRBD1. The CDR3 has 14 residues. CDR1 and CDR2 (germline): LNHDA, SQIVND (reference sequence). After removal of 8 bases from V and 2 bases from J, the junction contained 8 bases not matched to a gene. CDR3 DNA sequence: TGTGCCAGTTCCACCGGGACAGAAAACTATGGCTACACCTTC. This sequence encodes CASSTGTENYGYTF.

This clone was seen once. The CDR3 reads CASSYPPRHEQYF. CDR3 DNA: TGTGCCAGCAGTTACCCCCCCCGGCACGAGCAGTACTTC. The chain carries TRBV6-6 and TRBJ2-7; D unclear. Germline V CDR1 and CDR2: MNHNY, SVGAGI (reference sequence). V lost 2 bases to trimming and J lost 5 bases, with 10 bases between them. The CDR3 loop spans 13 amino acids.

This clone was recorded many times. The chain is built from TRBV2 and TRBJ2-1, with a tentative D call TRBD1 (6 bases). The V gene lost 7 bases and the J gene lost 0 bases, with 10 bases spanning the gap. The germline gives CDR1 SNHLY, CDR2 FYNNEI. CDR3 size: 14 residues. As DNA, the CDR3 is TGTGCCAGCAAAGGGGGAAGCTCCTACAATGAGCAGTTCTTC. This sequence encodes CASKGGSSYNEQFF.

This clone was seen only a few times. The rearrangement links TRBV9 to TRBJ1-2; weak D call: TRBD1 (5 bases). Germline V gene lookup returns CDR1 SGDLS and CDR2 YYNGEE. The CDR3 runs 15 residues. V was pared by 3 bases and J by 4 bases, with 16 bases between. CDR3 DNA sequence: TGTGCCAGCAGCGGTCTCGGCAGGGCTACCTATGGCTACACCTTC. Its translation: CASSGLGRATYGYTF.